These 5 T cell receptor beta chains were sequenced from one sample in a study of cytomegalovirus exposure and HLA in healthy donors. It was with 60 Vbeta and 13 Jbeta primers that the PCR ran. Sequencing was performed with immunoSEQ multiplex PCR; in TCRdb, only in-frame clones are kept and a portion is missing. The sample has about 160,000 clones; roughly three quarters are singletons. The sample comprised PBMCs. The receptor set was obtained from a woman aged 40-49 years in good health and CMV-seropositive.

This clone is a singleton in its sample. The chain joins TRBV6-1 to TRBJ2-7; possible D gene TRBD2, 7 bases. The CDR3 runs 13 residues. The V and J ends lost 6 bases and 5 bases respectively, with 14 bases between them. Looked up from germline, CDR1 is MNHNS and CDR2 is SASEGT. In nucleotides, the CDR3 is TGTGCCAGCAGCCTAAAGGGGGGGGACGAGCAGTACTTC. It encodes CASSLKGGDEQYF.

This chain connects TRBV7-9 to TRBJ1-1; the D is unclear. Trimming left V 6 bases short and J 2 bases short, with 10 bases between. The CDR3 contains 13 residues. CDR1 and CDR2 from the germline V gene are SEHNR and FQNEAQ (reference sequence). CDR3 in amino acids: CASRNTINTEAFF. The CDR3 region has the DNA TGTGCCAGCAGGAATACAATCAACACTGAAGCTTTCTTT.

This clone was seen once. The V gene is TRBV7-8, the J gene TRBJ2-4, with D tentatively TRBD1 (6 bases). The length of the CDR3 is 17 residues. Germline V gene data show CDR1 as SGHVS and CDR2 as FQNEAQ. Trimming took 1 base from V and 1 from J, leaving 14 bases between them. The CDR3: CASSLELGGTAKNIQYF. The CDR3 DNA follows: TGTGCCAGCAGCTTAGAGTTAGGGGGTACGGCCAAAAACATTCAGTACTTC.

CDR3 residues: CAWSPTGLVFF. As DNA, the CDR3 is TGTGCCTGGAGTCCGACAGGGTTGGTTTTCTTT. V is TRBV30 and J is TRBJ1-1; TRBD1 agrees at 7 bases. Germline loops: CDR1 GTSNPN, CDR2 SVGIG (reference sequence). The CDR3 covers 11 residues. The ends lost 2 bases at V and 13 bases at J; junction bases unmatched: 7.

The V and J genes are TRBV9 and TRBJ2-1; 13 bases agree with TRBD2. Germline lookup yields CDR1 SGDLS and CDR2 YYNGEE. This CDR3 has 16 amino acids. V lost 0 bases to trimming and J lost 5 bases; unmatched junction nucleotides: 2. CDR3 sequence (DNA): TGTGCCAGCAGCGTAGGGACTAGCGGGGGACACAATGAGCAGTTCTTC. Its protein is CASSVGTSGGHNEQFF.